A single sample gave rise to the 27 T cell receptor beta chains below, sequenced in a study of OX40 agonist ivuxolimab in advanced cancers. TCRdb's table, derived via immunoSEQ multiplex PCR, lists solely in-frame clones and lacks some. The sample shows 69,000 or so clones, around 84% of them seen only once. The starting material was CD4+ or CD8+ T cells sorted from blood, obtained in a trial of the OX40 agonist ivuxolimab. The receptor source for this set is an adult with an advanced solid tumor such as melanoma, head and neck, liver or kidney cancer.

The chain carries TRBV2 and TRBJ1-3; a weak D match, TRBD1 (6 bases). The CDR3 spans 14 residues. V lost 5 bases and J lost 2, with 10 bases in between. CDR1 and CDR2 from the germline V gene are SNHLY and FYNNEI. The CDR3 reads CASSPGVAGNTIYF. The CDR3 nucleotides read TGTGCCAGCAGTCCAGGGGTGGCTGGAAACACCATATATTTT.

This CDR3 is CASMIRENTIYF. The CDR3, as DNA: TGTGCCAGCATGATCCGGGAAAACACCATATATTTT. The chain employs TRBV2 and TRBJ1-3, with D hard to call. Looked up from germline, CDR1 is SNHLY and CDR2 is FYNNEI. The CDR3 spans 12 residues. V was cut by 7 bases and J by 6 bases, with 10 bases left in between.

This chain links TRBV27 with TRBJ2-2; perhaps D is TRBD1 or TRBD2 (5 bases each). Germline lookup yields CDR1 MNHEY and CDR2 SMNVEV (reference sequence). V dropped 0 bases and J dropped 0 bases, with 8 bases sitting between them. This CDR3 has 16 residues. CDR3 nucleotides: TGTGCCAGCAGTTTATCGGGGACGGCGAACACCGGGGAGCTGTTTTTT. It specifies CASSLSGTANTGELFF.

Here the CDR3 reads CASSAYRDRDEKLFF. DNA of the CDR3: TGTGCCAGCAGCGCCTACCGGGACCGCGATGAAAAACTGTTTTTT. The genes are TRBV9 and TRBJ1-4; a weak D match, TRBD1 (5 bases). V gave up 3 bases and J gave up 6 bases, with 15 bases separating them. The CDR3 runs to 15 residues. CDR1 and CDR2 from the germline V gene are SGDLS and YYNGEE.

This clone was observed a handful of times. The same CDR3 arises from other DNA sequences in this sample as well. The chain couples TRBV28 to TRBJ2-7, with 9 bases identical to TRBD1. CDR3 length: 13 amino acids. Unmatched junction bases numbered 6, after V lost 5 bases and J lost 7 bases. Germline CDR1 reads MDHEN; CDR2 reads SYDVKM. CDR3 sequence (DNA): TGTGCCAGCAGTCCGGGACAGGGTGGGGAGCAGTACTTC. Its protein is CASSPGQGGEQYF.

The rearrangement joins TRBV30 to TRBJ2-3; D not certain. Germline V CDR1 and CDR2: GTSNPN, SVGIG (reference sequence). CDR3 size: 12 residues. V was pared by 0 bases and J by 5 bases, with 6 bases between. The CDR3 region has the DNA TGTGCCTGGAGTGTATTGGGAGATACGCAGTATTTT. It codes for CAWSVLGDTQYF.

The chain combines TRBV11-3 with TRBJ2-7; maybe TRBD1 (6 bases). From germline, CDR1 is SGHNT and CDR2 YENEEA. V shed 5 bases and J shed 2 bases, with 13 bases lying between them. The CDR3 loop spans 14 amino acids. CDR3 nucleotide sequence: TGTGCCAGCAGCCCAGACAGGTTCACCTACGAGCAGTACTTC. It yields the protein CASSPDRFTYEQYF.

The chain has TRBV30 and TRBJ2-7; TRBD2 aligns across 7 bases. CDR1 is GTSNPN, CDR2 SVGIG, per germline (reference sequence). The V gene end was trimmed by 0 bases and the J gene end by 3 bases; junction bases not matched to a gene: 5. CDR3 size: 14 residues. The CDR3 is CAWSVGGSLYEQYF. The CDR3, as DNA: TGTGCCTGGAGTGTTGGCGGGAGTCTCTACGAGCAGTACTTC.

V usage is TRBV19 and J usage is TRBJ1-5; 8 bases are shared with TRBD1. Germline-derived CDR1 and CDR2 are LNHDA and SQIVND (reference sequence). V was clipped by 3 bases and J by 6 bases; unmatched bases: 7. The CDR3 extends over 15 amino acids. The CDR3 nucleotides read TGTGCCAGTAGTATTCCTGGACAGGGACCTCAGCCCCAGCATTTT. Its translation is CASSIPGQGPQPQHF. Looking up the rest from reference TRBV19 and TRBJ1-5 gives the full variable domain: DGGITQSPKYLFRKEGQNVTLSCEQNLNHDAMYWYRQDPGQGLRLIYYSQIVNDFQKGDIAEGYSVSREKKESFPLTVTSAQKNPTAFYLCASSIPGQGPQPQHFGDGTRLSIL.

This clone came up a few times. The J gene is TRBJ1-1, the V gene TRBV29-1; possibly TRBD1 for D (5 bases). Germline CDR1 and CDR2: SQVTM and ANQGSEA. The CDR3 length is 13 residues. Trimming pared 7 bases from V and 0 bases from J, leaving 12 bases between. The CDR3 nucleotides are TGCAGCGCCTCCACAGGATTGAACACTGAAGCTTTCTTT. Residues: CSASTGLNTEAFF.

CDR3 sequence (DNA): TGTGCCAGCAGAACAGGGGAGAGAATCGGTGGCTACACCTTC. This translates into CASRTGERIGGYTF. The chain carries TRBV28 and TRBJ1-2; 7 positions match TRBD1. In germline, CDR1 is MDHEN, CDR2 SYDVKM. The CDR3 totals 14 residues. Unmatched junction bases numbered 11, after V lost 6 bases and J lost 7 bases.

The V gene is TRBV27, the J gene TRBJ2-2; D may be TRBD1 (5 bases). Germline V CDR1 and CDR2: MNHEY, SMNVEV (reference sequence). Trimming left V 0 bases short and J 8 bases short, with 7 bases between. The CDR3 totals 13 residues. CDR3: CASSLSTAGELFF. Here the CDR3 DNA reads TGTGCCAGCAGTTTATCGACAGCTGGGGAGCTGTTTTTT.

The chain uses TRBV28 and TRBJ1-2; D is uncertain. The CDR3 is made up of 16 amino acids. Germline V gene sequence: CDR1 MDHEN, CDR2 SYDVKM. Deletions cut 0 bases from V and 2 bases from J, with 13 bases between. CDR3 bases: TGTGCCAGCAGTTTATGGAGAAATCCTGGGAACTATGGCTACACCTTC. Amino acids: CASSLWRNPGNYGYTF.

The chain joins TRBV7-9 to TRBJ1-2; the match to TRBD1 covers 9 bases. Losses at the gene ends were 5 bases for V and 3 bases for J; bases not matched to a gene: 10. The CDR3 is made up of 16 amino acids. In germline, CDR1 is SEHNR, CDR2 FQNEAQ (reference sequence). As DNA, the CDR3 is TGTGCCAGCAGCCCAGCCGGGACAGGGTTTTACTATGGCTACACCTTC. It yields the protein CASSPAGTGFYYGYTF.

The V and J genes are TRBV5-4 and TRBJ1-6, with 8 nucleotides matching TRBD1. With V trimmed by 0 bases and J by 8 bases, 4 bases remained unmatched. The germline CDR1 and CDR2 sequences are SGHNT and YYREEE (reference sequence). CDR3 length: 15 residues. CDR3: CASSLGQGADSPLHF. CDR3 nucleotides: TGTGCCAGCAGCTTGGGGCAGGGGGCTGATTCACCCCTCCACTTT.

The V gene is TRBV12-2, the J gene TRBJ1-2. TRBV12-2 is recorded as a pseudogene. This CDR3 is built from 15 residues. CDR3 region: CASRLARRYNYGYTF. The DNA of the CDR3 is TGTGCAAGTCGCTTAGCGAGGCGGTATAACTATGGCTACACCTTC.

The CDR3 nucleotides read TGTGCCTGGGGGATTCGCGGGGCGGATACGCAGTATTTT. As protein: CAWGIRGADTQYF. V is TRBV30 and J is TRBJ2-3; D is possibly TRBD2 (6 bases). CDR1 and CDR2 (germline): GTSNPN, SVGIG (reference sequence). CDR3 length: 13 residues. Deletions cut 5 bases from V and 6 bases from J, with 15 bases between.

The chain uses TRBV28 and TRBJ2-7, with D possibly matching TRBD2 (5 bases). There are 15 residues in the CDR3. Germline V gene lookup returns CDR1 MDHEN and CDR2 SYDVKM. Between the trimmed V and J ends, which lost 4 bases and 7 bases, there was a span of 20 bases. CDR3 DNA: TGTGCCAGCAGTTCAGTGACTTCGGGATTAGGGGAGCAGTACGTC. It is translated as CASSSVTSGLGEQYV.

J is TRBJ1-1 and V is TRBV30; 7 bases are shared with TRBD1. Trimming at V came to 8 bases and at J to 2 bases, leaving 11 bases not matched to a gene. The CDR3 totals 14 residues. The germline V gene encodes CDR1 GTSNPN and CDR2 SVGIG (reference sequence). CDR3 residues: CATTQGRVNTEAFF. DNA of the CDR3: TGTGCCACAACACAGGGGAGAGTAAACACTGAAGCTTTCTTT.

The V and J genes are TRBV6-6 and TRBJ2-7; D is undetermined. Trimming cost V 5 bases and J 1 base, with 3 bases left between them. Germline V gene lookup returns CDR1 MNHNY and CDR2 SVGAGI (reference sequence). The CDR3 extends over 11 amino acids. In nucleotides, the CDR3 is TGTGCCAGCAGTACATCCTACGAGCAGTACTTC. Translated, it gives CASSTSYEQYF.

V gene TRBV28 combines with J gene TRBJ2-3; TRBD2 aligns across 8 bases. The CDR3 sequence is 14 residues long. Germline CDR1 is MDHEN and CDR2 is SYDVKM. V gave up 6 bases and J gave up 0 bases; unmatched junction bases: 2. CDR3 in amino acids: CASSLAGSTDTQYF. The CDR3 region has the DNA TGTGCCAGCAGCTTAGCGGGGAGCACAGATACGCAGTATTTT.

The chain combines TRBV7-6 with TRBJ2-1, with D perhaps given as TRBD1 or TRBD2 (5 bases each). The CDR3 extends over 16 amino acids. In germline, CDR1 is SGHVS, CDR2 FNYEAQ. V lost 6 bases and J lost 2, with 17 bases in between. The CDR3 reads CASSSQSRDPYNEQFF. The DNA for the CDR3 is TGTGCCAGCAGTTCTCAAAGCCGGGACCCCTACAATGAGCAGTTCTTC.

This clone turned up a few times. The chain employs TRBV7-6 and TRBJ2-5, with TRBD2 identical over 10 bases. Per the germline V gene, CDR1 is SGHVS and CDR2 is FNYEAQ. The CDR3 covers 18 residues. Trimming took 4 bases from V and 3 from J; bases not matched to a gene: 14. The CDR3 DNA sequence: TGTGCCAGCAGCTCCGGGACCGACCGAACTAGCGGGGAAGAGACCCAGTACTTC. It yields the protein CASSSGTDRTSGEETQYF.

This clone was picked up a small number of times. The sample has other DNA sequences that encode this CDR3 too. The rearrangement joins TRBV2 to TRBJ1-5; tentative D call: TRBD1 (5 bases). V was pared by 7 bases and J by 4 bases, with 11 bases between. The CDR3 loop spans 13 amino acids. CDR1 is SNHLY and CDR2 is FYNNEI in the germline V gene. CDR3 region: CASIRDSNQPQHF. DNA of the CDR3: TGTGCCAGCATTCGAGACAGTAATCAGCCCCAGCATTTT.

This clone was seen only once. The chain joins TRBV4-2 to TRBJ2-1; D unresolved. The V gene's germline CDR1 is LGHNA and CDR2 YNFKEQ. Deletions cut 4 bases from V and 15 bases from J, with 13 bases between. CDR3 size: 11 residues. This CDR3 is CASSRGSRGFF. The CDR3 DNA sequence: TGTGCCAGCAGCCGCGGATCCCGCGGGTTCTTC.

Here the CDR3 DNA reads TGTGCCAGCTCACAGGGGGTCGACTCTGGAAACACCATATATTTT. Translated: CASSQGVDSGNTIYF. The chain is built from TRBV18 and TRBJ1-3, with a possible D match to TRBD1 (6 bases). The V and J ends lost 4 bases and 0 bases respectively, with 10 bases between them. This CDR3 has 15 amino acids. Germline loops: CDR1 KGHSH, CDR2 LQKENI.

The J gene is TRBJ2-2, the V gene TRBV7-2; 7 bases match TRBD1. CDR1 is SGHTA, CDR2 FQGNSA, per germline. This CDR3 comprises 17 residues. Trimming took 3 bases from V and 1 from J; bases not matched to a gene: 8. This CDR3 is CASSFGVAGGNTGELFF. In DNA, the CDR3 is TGTGCCAGCAGCTTTGGCGTTGCAGGGGGGAACACCGGGGAGCTGTTTTTT. The full variable domain, completed using reference TRBV7-2 and TRBJ2-2, is GAGVSQSPSNKVTEKGKDVELRCDPISGHTALYWYRQSLGQGLEFLIYFQGNSAPDKSGLPSDRFSAERTGGSVSTLTIQRTQQEDSAVYLCASSFGVAGGNTGELFFGEGSRLTVL.